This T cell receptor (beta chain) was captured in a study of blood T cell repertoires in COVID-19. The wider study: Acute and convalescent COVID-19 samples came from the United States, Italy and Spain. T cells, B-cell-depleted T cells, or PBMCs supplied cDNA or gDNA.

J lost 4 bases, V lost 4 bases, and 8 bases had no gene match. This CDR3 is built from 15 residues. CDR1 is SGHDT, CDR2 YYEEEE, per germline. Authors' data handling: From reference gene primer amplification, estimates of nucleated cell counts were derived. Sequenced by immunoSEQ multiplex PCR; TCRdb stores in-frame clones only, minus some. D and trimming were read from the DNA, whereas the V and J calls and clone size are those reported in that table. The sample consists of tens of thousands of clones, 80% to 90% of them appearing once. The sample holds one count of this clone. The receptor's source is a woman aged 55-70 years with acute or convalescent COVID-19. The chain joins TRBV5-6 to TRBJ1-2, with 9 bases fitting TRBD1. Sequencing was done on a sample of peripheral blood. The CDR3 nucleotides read TGTGCCAGCAGCCTGTGGGACAGGGTTAGCTATGGCTACACCTTC. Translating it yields CASSLWDRVSYGYTF.